The present T cell receptor beta chain was sequenced within a study of cytomegalovirus exposure and HLA in healthy donors. V shed 3 bases and J 3 bases; nucleotides not matched to a gene: 5. Per the germline V gene, CDR1 is MNHEY and CDR2 is SVGAGI. The CDR3 contains 14 residues. The primer mix had 60 Vbeta and 13 Jbeta primers. This table comes from immunoSEQ multiplex PCR, and its TCRdb copy is limited to in-frame clones, with some not included. The data show some 170,000 clones, nearly 80% seen once. Material for sequencing was PBMCs. This TCR was recovered from a female donor in good health and CMV-seronegative. The rearrangement joins TRBV6-5 to TRBJ2-7, with TRBD1 identical over 7 bases. CDR3 loop: CASSYGTENYEQYF. CDR3 DNA: TGTGCCAGCAGTTATGGGACAGAAAACTACGAGCAGTACTTC.